The rows below give T cell receptor beta chains drawn from one sample of a study of blood T cells in healthy people across ages. Each CDR3 protein gets one entry after TCRdb re-called the 5' RACE reads with MiXCR. Here the sample spans hundreds of thousands of distinct CDR3 sequences, about 53% being singletons. The material sequenced was blood. The source of these receptors is a man older than 75 in good health. CDR3s include the opening cysteine and the closing phenylalanine or tryptophan. A D gene is named only where the DNA matches it firmly.

NA	TRBV9	TRBJ1-2	16	CASSVVGGSPLYGYTF
NA	TRBV5-1	TRBJ2-5	12	CASSFSVETQYF
NA	TRBV3-1	TRBJ2-3	13	CASSTQIADTQYF
NA	TRBV14	TRBJ2-6	18	CASSRSGRSHSGANVLTF
TRBD1	TRBV20-1	TRBJ2-7	13	CSARPPTGVEQYF
NA	TRBV2	TRBJ2-1	17	CASRLPPGTGVLSEQFF
TRBD2	TRBV6-1	TRBJ2-1	14	CAGTSGPSYNEQFF
TRBD2	TRBV20-1	NA	11	CSVSGIGEQYF
NA	TRBV5-1	TRBJ1-2	12	CASSQPNCGYTF
TRBD2	TRBV3-1	TRBJ2-5	16	CASSTRLAPGQETQYF
TRBD1	TRBV5-1	TRBJ1-2	14	CASSPMTGSYGYTF
NA	TRBV4-2	TRBJ2-5	14	CASSQDPEWETQYF
TRBD2	TRBV7-3	TRBJ2-3	15	CASSALAGGPDTQYF
TRBD2	TRBV9	TRBJ2-1	16	CASSPVGTRYYGEQFF
TRBD1	TRBV6-1	TRBJ1-1	17	CASRILKAGTGNTEAFF
TRBD2	TRBV20-1	NA	15	CSASCIAGGPYEQYF
NA	TRBV4-2	TRBJ2-3	13	CASSHPRGRYAYF
TRBD1	TRBV12-3/TRBV12-4	TRBJ1-1	16	CASRPGQGAKNTEAFF
TRBD2	TRBV24-1	TRBJ2-1	16	CATSVGSGVAYNEQFF
NA	TRBV20-1	TRBJ1-2	15	CSATPGHDGVRGYTF
NA	TRBV5-1	TRBJ2-7	14	CASSSDYRDYEQYF
TRBD1	TRBV12-3/TRBV12-4	TRBJ1-5	14	CASSWGQPDQPQHF
NA	TRBV7-8	TRBJ2-4	13	CASSARLSLEQYF
NA	TRBV3-1	TRBJ1-5	15	CASSQDLGGNQPQHF
NA	TRBV24-1	TRBJ2-5	15	CATSAERTGRETQYF
NA	TRBV3-1	TRBJ2-7	14	CASSRALGVHEQYF
TRBD2	TRBV5-5	TRBJ2-5	17	CASSPGLAGGGQETQYF
NA	TRBV28	TRBJ2-7	16	CASSALPAVSSYEQYF
NA	TRBV11-2	TRBJ2-1	15	CASNHGGLLYNEQFF